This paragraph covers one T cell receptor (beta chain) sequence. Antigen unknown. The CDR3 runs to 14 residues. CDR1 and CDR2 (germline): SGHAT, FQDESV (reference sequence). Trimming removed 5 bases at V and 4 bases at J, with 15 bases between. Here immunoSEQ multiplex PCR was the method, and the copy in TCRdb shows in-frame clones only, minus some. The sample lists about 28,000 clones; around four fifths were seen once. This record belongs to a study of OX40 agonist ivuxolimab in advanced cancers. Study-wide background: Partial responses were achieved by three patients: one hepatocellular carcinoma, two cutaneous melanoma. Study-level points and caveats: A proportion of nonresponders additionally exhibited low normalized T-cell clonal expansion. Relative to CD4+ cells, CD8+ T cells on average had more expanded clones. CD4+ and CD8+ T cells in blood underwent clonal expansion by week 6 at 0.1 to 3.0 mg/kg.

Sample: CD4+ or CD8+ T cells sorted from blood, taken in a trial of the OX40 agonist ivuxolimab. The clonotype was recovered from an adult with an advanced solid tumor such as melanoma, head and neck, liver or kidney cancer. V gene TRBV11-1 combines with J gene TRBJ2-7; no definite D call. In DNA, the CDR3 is TGTGCCAGCAGCCCGACACTCTCAGTATACGAGCAGTACTTC. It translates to CASSPTLSVYEQYF.